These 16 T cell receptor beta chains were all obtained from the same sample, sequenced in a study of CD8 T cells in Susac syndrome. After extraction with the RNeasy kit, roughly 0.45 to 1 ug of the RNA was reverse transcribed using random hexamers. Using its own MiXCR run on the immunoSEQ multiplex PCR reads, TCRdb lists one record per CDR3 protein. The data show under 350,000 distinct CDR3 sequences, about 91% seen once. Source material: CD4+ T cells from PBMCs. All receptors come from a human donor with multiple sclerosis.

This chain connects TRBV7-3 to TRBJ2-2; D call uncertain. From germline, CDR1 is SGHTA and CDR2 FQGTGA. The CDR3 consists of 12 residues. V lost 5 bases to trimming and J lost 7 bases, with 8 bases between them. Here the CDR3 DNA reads TGTGCCAGCAGCAGGGTGCACGGGGAGCTGTTTTTT. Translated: CASSRVHGELFF.

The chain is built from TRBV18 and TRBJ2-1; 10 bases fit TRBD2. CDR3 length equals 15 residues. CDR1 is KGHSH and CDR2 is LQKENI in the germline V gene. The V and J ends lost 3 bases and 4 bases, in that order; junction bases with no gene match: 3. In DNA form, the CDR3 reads TGTGCCAGCTCACCGGGACTAGCGAATTACAATGAGCAGTTCTTC. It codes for CASSPGLANYNEQFF.

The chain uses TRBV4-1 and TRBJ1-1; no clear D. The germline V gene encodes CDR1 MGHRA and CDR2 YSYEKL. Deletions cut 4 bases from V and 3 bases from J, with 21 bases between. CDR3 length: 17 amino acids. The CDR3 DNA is TGCGCCAGCAGCCTCAAGGACGGCAGGAGTAGGGACACTGAAGCTTTCTTT. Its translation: CASSLKDGRSRDTEAFF.

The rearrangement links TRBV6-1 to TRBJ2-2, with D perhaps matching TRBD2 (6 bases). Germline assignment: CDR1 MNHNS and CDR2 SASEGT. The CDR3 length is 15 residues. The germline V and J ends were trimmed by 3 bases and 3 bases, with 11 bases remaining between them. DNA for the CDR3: TGTGCCAGCAGTGACAATAGCGGATACACCGGGGAGCTGTTTTTT. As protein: CASSDNSGYTGELFF.

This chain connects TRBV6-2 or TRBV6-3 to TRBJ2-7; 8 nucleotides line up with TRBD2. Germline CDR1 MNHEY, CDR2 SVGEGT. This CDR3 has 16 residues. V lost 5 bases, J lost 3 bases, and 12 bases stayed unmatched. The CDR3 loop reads CASSGDSGILVYEQYF. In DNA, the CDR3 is TGTGCCAGCAGTGGAGATAGCGGGATATTAGTCTACGAGCAGTACTTC.

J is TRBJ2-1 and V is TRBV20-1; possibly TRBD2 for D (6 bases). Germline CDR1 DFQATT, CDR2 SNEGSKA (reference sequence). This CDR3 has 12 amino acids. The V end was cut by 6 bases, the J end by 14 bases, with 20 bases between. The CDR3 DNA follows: TGCAGTGCGGAGGGCCAAAGACAGACGGAGTTCTTC. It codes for CSAEGQRQTEFF.

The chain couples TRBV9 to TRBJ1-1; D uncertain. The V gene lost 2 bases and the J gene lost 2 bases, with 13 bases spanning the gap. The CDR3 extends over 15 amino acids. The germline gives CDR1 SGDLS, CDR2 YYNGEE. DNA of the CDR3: TGTGCCAGCAGCGTCGCAGGTCCCCCCAACACTGAAGCTTTCTTT. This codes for CASSVAGPPNTEAFF.

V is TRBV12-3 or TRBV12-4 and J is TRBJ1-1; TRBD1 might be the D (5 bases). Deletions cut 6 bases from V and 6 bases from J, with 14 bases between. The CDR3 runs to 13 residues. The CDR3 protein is CASSRHIGAEAFF. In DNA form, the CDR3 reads TGTGCCAGCAGCAGACATATAGGGGCTGAAGCTTTCTTT.

Here the CDR3 reads CASSFGVDEAFF. The CDR3 DNA follows: TGTGCCAGCAGCTTCGGCGTAGATGAAGCTTTCTTT. The chain combines TRBV7-9 with TRBJ1-1; D gene unclear. V was clipped by 3 bases and J by 7 bases, with 9 bases between them. Germline CDR1 SEHNR, CDR2 FQNEAQ (reference sequence). The CDR3 is made up of 12 amino acids.

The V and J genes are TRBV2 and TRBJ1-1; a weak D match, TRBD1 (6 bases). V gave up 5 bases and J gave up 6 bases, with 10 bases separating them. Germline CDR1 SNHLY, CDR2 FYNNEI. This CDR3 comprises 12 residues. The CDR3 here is CASSPGGPEAFF. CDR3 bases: TGTGCCAGCAGTCCTGGGGGCCCTGAAGCTTTCTTT.

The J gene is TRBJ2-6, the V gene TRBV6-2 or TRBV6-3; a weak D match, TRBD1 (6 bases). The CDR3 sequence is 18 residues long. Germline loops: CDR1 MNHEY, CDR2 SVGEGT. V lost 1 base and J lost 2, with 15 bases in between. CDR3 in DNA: TGTGCCAGCAGTTACTGGGGGTCAGGGGTTACTGGGGCCAACGTCCTGACTTTC. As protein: CASSYWGSGVTGANVLTF.

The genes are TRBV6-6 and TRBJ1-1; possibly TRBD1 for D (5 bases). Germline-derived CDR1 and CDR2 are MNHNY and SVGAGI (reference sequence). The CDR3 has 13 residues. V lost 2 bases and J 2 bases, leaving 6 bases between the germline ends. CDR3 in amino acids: CASSYGGNTEAFF. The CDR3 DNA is TGTGCCAGCAGTTACGGGGGAAACACTGAAGCTTTCTTT.

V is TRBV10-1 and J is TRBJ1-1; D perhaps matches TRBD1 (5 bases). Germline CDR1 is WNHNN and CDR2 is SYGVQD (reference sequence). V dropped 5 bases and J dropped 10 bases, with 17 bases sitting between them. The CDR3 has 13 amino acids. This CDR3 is CASSPSREVRAFF. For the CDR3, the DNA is TGCGCCAGCAGTCCATCCAGGGAGGTCCGAGCTTTCTTT.

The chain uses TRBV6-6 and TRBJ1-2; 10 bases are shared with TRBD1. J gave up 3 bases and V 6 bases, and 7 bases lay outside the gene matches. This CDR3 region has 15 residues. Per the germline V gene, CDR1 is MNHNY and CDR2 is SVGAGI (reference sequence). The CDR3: CASSRPGTGDYGYTF. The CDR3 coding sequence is TGTGCCAGCAGCCGTCCTGGGACAGGGGACTATGGCTACACCTTC.

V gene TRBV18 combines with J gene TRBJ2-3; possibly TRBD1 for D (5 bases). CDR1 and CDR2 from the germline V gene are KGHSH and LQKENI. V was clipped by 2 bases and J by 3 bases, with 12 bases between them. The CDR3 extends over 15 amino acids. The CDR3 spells CASSPSQGATDTQYF. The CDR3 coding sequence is TGTGCCAGCTCACCATCGCAGGGCGCGACAGATACGCAGTATTTT. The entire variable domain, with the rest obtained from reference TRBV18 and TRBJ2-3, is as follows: NAGVMQNPRHLVRRRGQEARLRCSPMKGHSHVYWYRQLPEEGLKFMVYLQKENIIDESGMPKERFSAEFPKEGPSILRIQQVVRGDSAAYFCASSPSQGATDTQYFGPGTRLTVL.

The CDR3 is CASSLRGQGSYQETQYF. The CDR3 DNA is TGTGCCAGCAGCTTAAGGGGACAGGGCTCGTACCAAGAGACCCAGTACTTC. The chain combines TRBV7-3 with TRBJ2-5; TRBD1 agrees at 9 bases. The CDR3 runs to 17 residues. Unmatched junction bases numbered 6, after V lost 1 base and J lost 0 bases. CDR1 and CDR2 from the germline V gene are SGHTA and FQGTGA.